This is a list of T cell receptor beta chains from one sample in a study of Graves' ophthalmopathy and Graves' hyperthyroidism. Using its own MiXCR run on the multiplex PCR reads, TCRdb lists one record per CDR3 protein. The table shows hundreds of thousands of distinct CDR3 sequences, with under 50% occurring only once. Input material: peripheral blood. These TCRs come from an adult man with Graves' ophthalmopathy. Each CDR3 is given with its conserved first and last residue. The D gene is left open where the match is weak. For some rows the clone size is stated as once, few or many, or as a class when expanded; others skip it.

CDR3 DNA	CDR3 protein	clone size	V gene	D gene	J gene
TGTGCCAGCAGCAAGTCCGGGACAGAGAAGGGACAGCCCCAGTACTTC	CASSKSGTEKGQPQYF	NA	TRBV7-2	TRBD1	TRBJ2-5
TGTGCCAGTAGTATCTTCGGGGAGACCCAGTACTTC	CASSIFGETQYF	many	TRBV19	NA	TRBJ2-5
TGTGCCAGCAGCTTGCAAGCCCGAGGAGCGGGAGGACGGCCCGAGCAGTACTTC	CASSLQARGAGGRPEQYF	few	TRBV5-4	TRBD2	TRBJ2-7
TGTGCCAGCAGTGAATTTATGGGACGGGGTAACTATGGCTACACCTTC	CASSEFMGRGNYGYTF	NA	TRBV25-1	NA	TRBJ1-2
TGTGCCACCAGCAGAATCCGGGACAGGGGCTTCAATCAGCCCCAGCATTTT	CATSRIRDRGFNQPQHF	NA	TRBV15	TRBD1	TRBJ1-5
TGCAGTGCCTGGGACAGGGCGAACACCGGGGAGCTGTTTTTT	CSAWDRANTGELFF	NA	TRBV20-1	TRBD1	TRBJ2-2
TGTGCCAGCACCCACCCTCAGGGCTTGAACACTGAAGCTTTCTTT	CASTHPQGLNTEAFF	NA	TRBV10-3	NA	TRBJ1-1
TGTGCCAGCAGCCCGATGGGGGATCACGAGCAGTACTTC	CASSPMGDHEQYF	many	TRBV5-5	NA	TRBJ2-7
TGTGCCAGCAGTCTCTCTCAGGGGAACACTGAAGCTTTCTTT	CASSLSQGNTEAFF	few	TRBV3-1	NA	TRBJ1-1
TGCAGCGTTGCCCTCAGACTAGCGGGAGATGAGCAGTTCTTC	CSVALRLAGDEQFF	NA	TRBV29-1	TRBD2	TRBJ2-1
TGTGCCAGCAGCTTGGTTGGCGCCAAAAACTATGGCTACACCTTC	CASSLVGAKNYGYTF	many	TRBV5-8	NA	TRBJ1-2
TGTGCCAGCAGCCGGGGGATGAACACTGAAGCTTCCTTT	CASSRGMNTEASF	NA	TRBV14	NA	TRBJ1-1
TGTGCCAGCAGCTTATCGGGGGAGGGCCAGGAGACCCAGTACTTC	CASSLSGEGQETQYF	NA	TRBV7-3	TRBD2	TRBJ2-5
TGCAGTGCCCATGGACAGGGGGTCTATGGCTACACCTTC	CSAHGQGVYGYTF	NA	TRBV20-1	TRBD1	TRBJ1-2
TGTGCCAGCAGCTTAGTTCGGGGCCTGAACACTGAAGCTTTCTTT	CASSLVRGLNTEAFF	many	TRBV7-9	NA	TRBJ1-1
TGTGCCAGCAGGTTAGCCAAAAACATTCAGTACTTC	CASRLAKNIQYF	NA	TRBV2	NA	TRBJ2-4
TGTGCCTGGAGTGTAGGACTCGTTTCCTACGAGCAGTACTTC	CAWSVGLVSYEQYF	NA	TRBV30	NA	TRBJ2-7
TGTGCCAGCAGTGAGGAAGGTTCGGGGGAGCAGTACTTC	CASSEEGSGEQYF	few	TRBV6-6	NA	TRBJ2-7
TGCAGCGGTGCCAGCAGTTACAAGGACACTGAAGCTTTCTTT	CSGASSYKDTEAFF	NA	TRBV29-1	NA	TRBJ1-1
TGTGCCAGCAGTCCCGTCCGGGACAGGGGGAATGAGCAGTTCTTC	CASSPVRDRGNEQFF	once	TRBV12-3/TRBV12-4	TRBD1	TRBJ2-1
TGTGCCAGCAGCCCTACCGGACAGGGTAGCTATGGCTACACCTTC	CASSPTGQGSYGYTF	many	TRBV5-4	TRBD1	TRBJ1-2
TGTGCTAGTGGTTGGGGCGGGGACGGCGGGGAGCTGTTTTTT	CASGWGGDGGELFF	NA	TRBV12-5	NA	TRBJ2-2
TGTGCGGGCCTTAGGGGGACTGAAGCTTTCTTT	CAGLRGTEAFF	NA	TRBV11-2	NA	TRBJ1-1
TGCGCCAGCAGCTTGGAGTTGGAAGAGACCCAGTACTTC	CASSLELEETQYF	many	TRBV5-1	NA	TRBJ2-5
TGTGCCAGCAGCCCCGGGACAGGGATTCCCTACGAGCAGTACTTC	CASSPGTGIPYEQYF	few	TRBV9	TRBD1	TRBJ2-7
TGTGCCAGCAGTTACATCGGAGACTACGAGCAGTACTTC	CASSYIGDYEQYF	few	TRBV6-6	NA	TRBJ2-7
TGCAGCGTTGAAAGAGGGGGCGTGCGCTACGAGCAGTACTTC	CSVERGGVRYEQYF	NA	TRBV29-1	TRBD1	TRBJ2-7
TGTGCCAGCAGCTCTTTAAAAGGTTCAAGAAATCAGCCCCAGCATTTT	CASSSLKGSRNQPQHF	NA	TRBV10-3	NA	TRBJ1-5
TGTGCCAGCAGCCAAGATCTATCATCTGGGGCCAACGTCCTGACTTTC	CASSQDLSSGANVLTF	NA	TRBV4-2	NA	TRBJ2-6
TGTGCCAGCAGTTCTTTTAATTCACCCCTCCACTTT	CASSSFNSPLHF	many	TRBV12-3/TRBV12-4	NA	TRBJ1-6
TGCAATGCTAGGTCCAGCGGGGAGACCCAGTACTTC	CNARSSGETQYF	NA	TRBV20-1	NA	TRBJ2-5
TGCAGCGTTGGTATGATCCGGGACTATGGCTACACCTTC	CSVGMIRDYGYTF	many	TRBV29-1	NA	TRBJ1-2
TGCGCCAGCAGCCAAGCTCGACAGGGGGAAGGCGAGACCCAGTACTTC	CASSQARQGEGETQYF	many	TRBV4-1	TRBD1	TRBJ2-5
TGCAGTGTAGGGTTAGGGGGCCGCGGAACAGATGGCTACACCTTC	CSVGLGGRGTDGYTF	few	TRBV20-1	TRBD1	TRBJ1-2
TGTGCCTGGAGCGGGGGGGCAGCCGGATCCTACGAGCAGTACTTC	CAWSGGAAGSYEQYF	NA	TRBV19	TRBD2	TRBJ2-7
TGTGCCAGCAGTTACTCTAGGGGGAGCACCGGGGAGCTGTTTTTT	CASSYSRGSTGELFF	NA	TRBV10-3	NA	TRBJ2-2
TGCAGCGTTTTTCCGGGACAGAGCGGCACCGGGGAGCTGTTTTTT	CSVFPGQSGTGELFF	many	TRBV29-1	TRBD1	TRBJ2-2
TGCGCCAGCAGCCAAAGACGGGACAGGAGAACTAATGAAAAACTGTTTTTT	CASSQRRDRRTNEKLFF	few	TRBV4-1	TRBD1	TRBJ1-4
TGTGCCAGCAGCGTAAAGGGAGCTAGGGACGAGCAGTACTTC	CASSVKGARDEQYF	many	TRBV9	NA	TRBJ2-7
TGTGCCATCAGTGCAGTCGCAGTCGATGGCTACGAGCAGTACTTC	CAISAVAVDGYEQYF	NA	TRBV10-3	NA	TRBJ2-7
TGTGCCAGCGCCAACCTCGGAGGTCGGGAAAAACTGTTTTTT	CASANLGGREKLFF	many	TRBV19	NA	TRBJ1-4
TGCAGCGCCCAAGGGGGAAGCGGGACCCAGTACTTC	CSAQGGSGTQYF	once	TRBV29-1	NA	TRBJ2-5
TGTGCCAGCAGCTTAAATTCGGGGTTCGATGGAAACACCATATATTTT	CASSLNSGFDGNTIYF	many	TRBV7-8	NA	TRBJ1-3
TGCAGTACGACAGGGAGAGAGACCCAATACTTC	CSTTGRETQYF	NA	TRBV29-1	TRBD1	TRBJ2-5
TGTGCCAGCAGTGAGCAGGGATGGGGAAGGTATAATTCACCCCTCCACTTT	CASSEQGWGRYNSPLHF	NA	TRBV2	NA	TRBJ1-6
TGTGCCATCCAGGCCGGGACCGGGACAGGGAGCGGAAACACCATATATTTT	CAIQAGTGTGSGNTIYF	many	TRBV10-3	TRBD1	TRBJ1-3
TGTGCCAGCAGTAGACAGGGCTATAATTCACCCCTCCACTTT	CASSRQGYNSPLHF	many	TRBV12-3/TRBV12-4	TRBD1	TRBJ1-6
TGTGCCAGCAGTTACGTGCCGGGACAGGCGGGAAGACAGCCCCAGCATTTT	CASSYVPGQAGRQPQHF	few	TRBV2	TRBD1	TRBJ1-5
TGTGCCATCAGTGAACTAGCGGGGGGGCCAGAGACCCAGTACTTC	CAISELAGGPETQYF	NA	TRBV10-3	TRBD2	TRBJ2-5